This T cell receptor beta chain stems from a study of T cell repertoires and HLA-DP antigens. Concerning this clone itself: The antigen is unknown.

This CDR3 has 17 residues. Germline CDR1 MNHEY, CDR2 SMNVEV (reference sequence). Trimming removed 8 bases from V and 0 bases from J; junction bases left unmatched: 11. Study outcomes and limitations: Average cumulative frequency of previously undetected clones was 36.3% against one allele and 45% to 65% against the other. Sorted CD137+ clonality was roughly 0.4 for both alloantigens, versus around 0.04 pre-culture.

Amplification used primers for 54 TRBV and 13 TRBJ segments. TCRdb's copy holds only in-frame clones and misses some; the assay was immunoSEQ multiplex PCR. The sample holds roughly 120,000 clones, more than 85% seen once. The sequenced sample consisted of CD4+ T cells from PBMCs. The sequence came from a woman aged 18-29 years in good health and CMV-seronegative. This chain uses TRBV27 with TRBJ1-3, with 9 positions matching TRBD1. The CDR3 loop is CASPDRDRASSGNTIYF. DNA of the CDR3: TGTGCCAGCCCCGACCGGGACAGGGCATCCTCTGGAAACACCATATATTTT.